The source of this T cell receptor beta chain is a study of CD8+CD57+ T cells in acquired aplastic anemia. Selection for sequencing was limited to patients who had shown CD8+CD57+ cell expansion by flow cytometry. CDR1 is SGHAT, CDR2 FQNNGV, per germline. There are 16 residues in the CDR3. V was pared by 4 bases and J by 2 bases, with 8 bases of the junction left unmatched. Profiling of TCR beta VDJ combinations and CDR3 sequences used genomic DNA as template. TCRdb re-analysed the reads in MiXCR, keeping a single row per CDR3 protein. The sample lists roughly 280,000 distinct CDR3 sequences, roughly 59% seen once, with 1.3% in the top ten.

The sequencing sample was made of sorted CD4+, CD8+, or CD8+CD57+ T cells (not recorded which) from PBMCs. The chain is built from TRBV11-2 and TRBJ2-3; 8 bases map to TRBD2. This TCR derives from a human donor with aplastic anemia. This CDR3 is CASSSRVAGPTDTQYF. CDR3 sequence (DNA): TGTGCCAGCAGCTCCAGGGTAGCGGGACCCACAGATACGCAGTATTTT.